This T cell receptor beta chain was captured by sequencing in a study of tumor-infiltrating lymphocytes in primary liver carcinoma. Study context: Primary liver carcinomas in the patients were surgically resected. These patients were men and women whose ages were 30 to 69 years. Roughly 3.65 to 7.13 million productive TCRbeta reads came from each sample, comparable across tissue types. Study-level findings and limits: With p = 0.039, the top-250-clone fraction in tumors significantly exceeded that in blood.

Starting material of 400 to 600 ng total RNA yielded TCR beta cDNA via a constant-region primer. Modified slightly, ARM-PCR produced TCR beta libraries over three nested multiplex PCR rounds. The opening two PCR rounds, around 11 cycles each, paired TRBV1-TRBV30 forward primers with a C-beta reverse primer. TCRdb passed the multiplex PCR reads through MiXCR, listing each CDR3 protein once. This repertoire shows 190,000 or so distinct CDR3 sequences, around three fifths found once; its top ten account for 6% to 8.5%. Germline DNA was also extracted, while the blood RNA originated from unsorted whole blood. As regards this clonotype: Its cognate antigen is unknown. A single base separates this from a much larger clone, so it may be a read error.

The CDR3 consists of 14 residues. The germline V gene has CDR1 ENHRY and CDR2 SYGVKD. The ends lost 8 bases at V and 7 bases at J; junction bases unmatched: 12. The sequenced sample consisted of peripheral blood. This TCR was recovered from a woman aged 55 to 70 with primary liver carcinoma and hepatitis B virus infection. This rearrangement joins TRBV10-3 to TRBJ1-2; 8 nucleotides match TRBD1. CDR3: CAIWGTGMDFGYTF. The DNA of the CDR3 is TGTGCCATCTGGGGGACAGGAATGGACTTTGGCTACACCTTC.